This T cell receptor (beta chain) comes out of a study of cytotoxic CD8 clonotypes in ibrutinib-treated CLL. The CDR3 runs 11 residues. The V end lost 5 bases, the J end lost 9 bases, and 10 bases lay between the germline ends. Germline lookup yields CDR1 MNHEY and CDR2 SMNVEV (reference sequence). Profiling relied on immunoSEQ multiplex PCR, and the TCRdb table lists in-frame clones only, not all of them. The sample holds tens of thousands of clones, about 72% seen once. About 2 micrograms of genomic DNA from cryopreserved PBMCs went into TCR beta libraries. The source is a human donor with chronic lymphocytic leukemia. The sequences come from PBMCs, collected after 12 months of ibrutinib treatment. The rearrangement joins TRBV27 to TRBJ2-5, with D hard to call. The CDR3: CASSIGEPQYF. CDR3 nucleotide sequence: TGTGCCAGCAGTATAGGTGAGCCCCAGTACTTC.